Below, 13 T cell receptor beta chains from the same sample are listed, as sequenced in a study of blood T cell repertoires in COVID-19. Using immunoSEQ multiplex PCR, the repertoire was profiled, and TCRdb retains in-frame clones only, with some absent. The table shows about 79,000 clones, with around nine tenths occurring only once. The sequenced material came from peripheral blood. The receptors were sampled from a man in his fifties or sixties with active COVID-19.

DNA for the CDR3: TGCAGTGCTAGTAAGGGACTAGCGTACGAGCAGTACTTC. Encoded protein: CSASKGLAYEQYF. V gene TRBV20-1 combines with J gene TRBJ2-7; 10 positions agree with TRBD2. This CDR3 region has 13 residues. Trimming removed 3 bases from V and 4 bases from J; junction bases left unmatched: 3. CDR1 DFQATT and CDR2 SNEGSKA come from the germline V gene (reference sequence).

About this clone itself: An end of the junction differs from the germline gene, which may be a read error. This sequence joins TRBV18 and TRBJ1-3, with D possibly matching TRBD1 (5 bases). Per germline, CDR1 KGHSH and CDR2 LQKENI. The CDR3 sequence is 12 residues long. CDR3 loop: CASSPEGPSLNF. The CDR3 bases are TGTGCCAGCTCGCCGGAGGGGCCAAGTTTAAATTTT.

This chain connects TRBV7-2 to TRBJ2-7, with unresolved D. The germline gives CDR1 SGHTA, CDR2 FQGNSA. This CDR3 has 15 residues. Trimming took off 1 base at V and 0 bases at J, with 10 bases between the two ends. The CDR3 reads CASSLVWQSSYEQYF. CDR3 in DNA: TGTGCCAGCAGCTTAGTGTGGCAAAGCTCCTACGAGCAGTACTTC.

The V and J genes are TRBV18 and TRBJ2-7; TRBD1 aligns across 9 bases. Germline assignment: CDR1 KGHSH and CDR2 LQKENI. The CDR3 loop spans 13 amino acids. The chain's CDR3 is CASSPQDRGGLQV. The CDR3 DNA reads TGTGCCAGCTCACCACAGGACAGGGGTGGGCTACAGGTC.

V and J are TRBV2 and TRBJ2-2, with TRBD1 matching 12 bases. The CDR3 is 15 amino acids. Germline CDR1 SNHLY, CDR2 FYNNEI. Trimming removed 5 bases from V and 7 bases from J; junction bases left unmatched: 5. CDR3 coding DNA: TGTGCCAGCAGTACCGGGACAGGGGGCATCGGGGAGCTGTTTTTT. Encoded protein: CASSTGTGGIGELFF.

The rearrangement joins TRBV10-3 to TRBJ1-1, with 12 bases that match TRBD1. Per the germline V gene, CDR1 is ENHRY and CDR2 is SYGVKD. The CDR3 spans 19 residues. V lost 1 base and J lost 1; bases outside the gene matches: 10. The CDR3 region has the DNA TGTGCCATCAGTGAGTTTACCGGGACAGGGGGCTTTGGGAACACTGAAGCTTTCTTT. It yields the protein CAISEFTGTGGFGNTEAFF.

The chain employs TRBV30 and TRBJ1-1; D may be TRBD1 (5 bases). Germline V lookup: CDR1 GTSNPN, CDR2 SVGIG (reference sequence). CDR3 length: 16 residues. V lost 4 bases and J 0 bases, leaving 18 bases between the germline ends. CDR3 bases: TGTGCCTGGACCGGACACTACAGCTTCTTGAACACTGAAGCTTTCTTT. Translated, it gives CAWTGHYSFLNTEAFF.

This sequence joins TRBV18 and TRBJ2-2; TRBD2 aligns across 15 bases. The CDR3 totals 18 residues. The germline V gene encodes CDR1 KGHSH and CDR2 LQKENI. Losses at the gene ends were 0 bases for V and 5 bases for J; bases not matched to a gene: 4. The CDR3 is CASSPPTGLAGGTGELFF. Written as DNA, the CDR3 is TGTGCCAGCTCACCACCCACCGGACTAGCGGGGGGGACCGGGGAGCTGTTTTTT.

CDR3 region: CASSQDRGRIAKNIQYF. The CDR3 region has the DNA TGTGCCAGCAGTCAGGACAGGGGGAGAATAGCCAAAAACATTCAGTACTTC. V and J are TRBV28 and TRBJ2-4; 10 bases agree with TRBD1. V lost 5 bases, J lost 0 bases, and 7 bases stayed unmatched. The length of the CDR3 is 17 residues. Germline V gene sequence: CDR1 MDHEN, CDR2 SYDVKM. The full variable domain, completed using reference TRBV28 and TRBJ2-4, is DVKVTQSSRYLVKRTGEKVFLECVQDMDHENMFWYRQDPGLGLRLIYFSYDVKMKEKGDIPEGYSVSREKKERFSLILESASTNQTSMYLCASSQDRGRIAKNIQYFGAGTRLSVL.

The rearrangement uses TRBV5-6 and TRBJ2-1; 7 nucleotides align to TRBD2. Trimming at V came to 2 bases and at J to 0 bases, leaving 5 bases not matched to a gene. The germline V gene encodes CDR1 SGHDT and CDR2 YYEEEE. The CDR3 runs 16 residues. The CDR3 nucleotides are TGTGCCAGCAGCTTTAGACTAGCTCTCTCCTACAATGAGCAGTTCTTC. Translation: CASSFRLALSYNEQFF.

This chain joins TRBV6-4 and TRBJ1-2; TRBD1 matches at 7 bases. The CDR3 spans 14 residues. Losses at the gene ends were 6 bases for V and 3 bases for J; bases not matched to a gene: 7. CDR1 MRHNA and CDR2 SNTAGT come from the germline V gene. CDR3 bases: TGTGCCAGCAGCGATCGAGGGACAGACTATGGCTACACCTTC. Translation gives CASSDRGTDYGYTF.

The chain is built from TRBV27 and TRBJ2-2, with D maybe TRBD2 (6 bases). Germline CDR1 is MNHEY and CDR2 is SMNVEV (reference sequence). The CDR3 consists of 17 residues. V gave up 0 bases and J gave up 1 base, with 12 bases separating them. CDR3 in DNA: TGTGCCAGCAGTTTATCTGGTGTGGGGGGGAACACCGGGGAGCTGTTTTTT. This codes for CASSLSGVGGNTGELFF.

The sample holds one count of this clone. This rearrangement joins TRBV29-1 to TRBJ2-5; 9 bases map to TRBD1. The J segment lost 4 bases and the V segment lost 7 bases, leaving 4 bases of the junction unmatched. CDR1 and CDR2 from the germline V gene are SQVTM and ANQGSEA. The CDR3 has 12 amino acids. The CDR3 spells CSDWTGVETQYF. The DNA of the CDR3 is TGCAGCGACTGGACAGGGGTAGAGACCCAGTACTTC.